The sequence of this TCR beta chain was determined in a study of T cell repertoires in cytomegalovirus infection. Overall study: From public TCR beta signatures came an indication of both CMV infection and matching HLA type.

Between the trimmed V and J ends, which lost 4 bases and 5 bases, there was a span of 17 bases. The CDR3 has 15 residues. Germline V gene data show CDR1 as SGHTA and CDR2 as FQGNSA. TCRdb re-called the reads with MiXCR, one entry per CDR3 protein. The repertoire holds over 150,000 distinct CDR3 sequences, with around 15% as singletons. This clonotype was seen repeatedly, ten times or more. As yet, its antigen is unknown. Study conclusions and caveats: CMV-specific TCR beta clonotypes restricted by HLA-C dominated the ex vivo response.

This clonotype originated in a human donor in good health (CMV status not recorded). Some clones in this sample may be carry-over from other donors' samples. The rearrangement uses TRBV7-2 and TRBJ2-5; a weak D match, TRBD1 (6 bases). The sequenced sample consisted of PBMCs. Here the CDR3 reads CASSSFPGTGETQYF. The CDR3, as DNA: TGTGCCAGCAGCTCGTTCCCGGGAACAGGGGAGACCCAGTACTTC.